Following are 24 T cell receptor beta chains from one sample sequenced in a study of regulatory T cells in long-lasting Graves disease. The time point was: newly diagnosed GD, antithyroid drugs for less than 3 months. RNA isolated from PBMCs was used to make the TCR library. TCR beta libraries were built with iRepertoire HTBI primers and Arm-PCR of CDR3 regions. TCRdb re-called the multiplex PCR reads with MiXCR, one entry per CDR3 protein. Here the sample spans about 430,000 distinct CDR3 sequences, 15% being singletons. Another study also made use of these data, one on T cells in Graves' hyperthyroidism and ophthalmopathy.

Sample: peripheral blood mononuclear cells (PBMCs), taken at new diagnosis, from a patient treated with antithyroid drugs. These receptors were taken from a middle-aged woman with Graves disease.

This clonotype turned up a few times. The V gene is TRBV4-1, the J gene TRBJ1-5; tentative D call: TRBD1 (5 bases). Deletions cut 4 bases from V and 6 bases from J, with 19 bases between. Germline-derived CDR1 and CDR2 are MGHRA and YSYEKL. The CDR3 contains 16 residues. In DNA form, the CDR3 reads TGCGCCAGCAGCCTGGGGGTCGGTAGGGGAGTTCAGCCCCAGCATTTT. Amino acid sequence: CASSLGVGRGVQPQHF.

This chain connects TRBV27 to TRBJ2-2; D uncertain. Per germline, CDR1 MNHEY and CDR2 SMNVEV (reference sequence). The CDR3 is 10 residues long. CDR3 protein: CADNTGELFF. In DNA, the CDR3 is TGTGCGGATAACACCGGGGAGCTGTTTTTT.

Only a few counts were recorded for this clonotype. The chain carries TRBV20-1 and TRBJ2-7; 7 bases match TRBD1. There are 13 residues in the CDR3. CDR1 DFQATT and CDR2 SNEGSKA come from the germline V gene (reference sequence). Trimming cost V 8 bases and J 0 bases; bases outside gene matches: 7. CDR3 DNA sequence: TGCAGTACCACCGGGACAGACTCCTACGAGCAGTACTTC. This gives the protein CSTTGTDSYEQYF.

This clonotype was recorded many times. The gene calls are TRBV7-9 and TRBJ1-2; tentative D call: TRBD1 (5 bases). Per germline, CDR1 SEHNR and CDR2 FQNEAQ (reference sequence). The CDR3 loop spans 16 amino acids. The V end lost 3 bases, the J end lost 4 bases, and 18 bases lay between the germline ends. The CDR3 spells CASSFPLVGTPYGYTF. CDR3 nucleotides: TGTGCCAGCAGCTTCCCGCTGGTCGGGACCCCCTATGGCTACACCTTC.

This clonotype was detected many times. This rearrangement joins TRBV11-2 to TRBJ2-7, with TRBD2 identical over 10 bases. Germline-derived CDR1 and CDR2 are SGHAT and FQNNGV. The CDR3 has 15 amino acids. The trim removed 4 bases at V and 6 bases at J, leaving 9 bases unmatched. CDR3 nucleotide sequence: TGTGCCAGCAGCTCTAGCGGGAGTTTGGGCCGCGAGCAGTACTTC. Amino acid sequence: CASSSSGSLGREQYF.

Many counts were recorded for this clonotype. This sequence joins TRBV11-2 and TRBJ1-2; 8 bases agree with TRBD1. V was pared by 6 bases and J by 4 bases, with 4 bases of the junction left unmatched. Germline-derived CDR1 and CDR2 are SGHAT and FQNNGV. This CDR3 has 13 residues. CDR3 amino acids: CASSTTGAYGYTF. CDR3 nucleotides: TGTGCCAGCAGTACGACAGGGGCCTATGGCTACACCTTC.

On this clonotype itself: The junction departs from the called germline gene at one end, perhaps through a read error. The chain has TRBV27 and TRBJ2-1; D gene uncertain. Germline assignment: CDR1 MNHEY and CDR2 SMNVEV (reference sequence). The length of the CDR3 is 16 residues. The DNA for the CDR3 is TGTGCCAGCAGTTTATCCGTAAACACACAACACAATGAGAAGTTCTTC. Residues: CASSLSVNTQHNEKFF.

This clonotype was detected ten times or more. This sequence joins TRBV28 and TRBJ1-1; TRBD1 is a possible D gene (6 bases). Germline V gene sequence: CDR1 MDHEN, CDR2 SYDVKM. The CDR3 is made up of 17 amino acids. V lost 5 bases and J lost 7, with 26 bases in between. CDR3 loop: CASSQARGGADTGEAFF. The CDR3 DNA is TGTGCCAGCAGTCAAGCCCGCGGGGGGGCGGACACCGGTGAAGCTTTCTTT.

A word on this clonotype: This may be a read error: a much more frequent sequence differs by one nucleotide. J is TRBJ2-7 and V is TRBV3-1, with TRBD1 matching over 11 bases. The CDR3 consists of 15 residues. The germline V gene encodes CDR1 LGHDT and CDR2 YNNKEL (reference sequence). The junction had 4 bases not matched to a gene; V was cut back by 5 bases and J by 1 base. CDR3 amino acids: CASSERDRGSYEQYF. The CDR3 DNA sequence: TGTGCCAGCAGCGAGCGGGACAGGGGGTCCTACGAGCAGTACTTC.

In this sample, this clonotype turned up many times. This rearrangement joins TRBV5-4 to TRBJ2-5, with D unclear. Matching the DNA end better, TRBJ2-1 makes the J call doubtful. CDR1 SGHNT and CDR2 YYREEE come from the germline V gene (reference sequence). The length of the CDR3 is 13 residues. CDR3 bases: TGTGCCAGCAGCTTGTTCAGAGAGAATGAGCAGTTCTTC. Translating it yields CASSLFRENEQFF.

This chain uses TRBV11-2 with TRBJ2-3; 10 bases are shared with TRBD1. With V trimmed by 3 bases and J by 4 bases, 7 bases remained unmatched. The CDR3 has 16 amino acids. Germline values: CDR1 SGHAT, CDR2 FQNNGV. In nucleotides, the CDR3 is TGTGCCAGCAGCTTTGCACCGGGACAGGGGTCAGATACGCAGTATTTT. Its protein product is CASSFAPGQGSDTQYF.

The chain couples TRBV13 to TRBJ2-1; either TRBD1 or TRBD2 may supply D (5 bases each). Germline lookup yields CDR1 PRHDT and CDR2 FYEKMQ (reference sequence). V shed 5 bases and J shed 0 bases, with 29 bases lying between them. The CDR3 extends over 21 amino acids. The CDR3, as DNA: TGTGCCAGCAGCGCTCGTGAGTGGGAAGAGGGGTCGAGCAGCTCCTACAATGAGCAGTTCTTC. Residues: CASSAREWEEGSSSSYNEQFF.

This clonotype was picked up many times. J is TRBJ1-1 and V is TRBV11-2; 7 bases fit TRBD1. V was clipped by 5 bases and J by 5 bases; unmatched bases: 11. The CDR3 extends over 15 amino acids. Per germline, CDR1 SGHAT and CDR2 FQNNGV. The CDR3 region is CASSTRRQGRTEAFF. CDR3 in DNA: TGTGCCAGCAGCACCCGGCGACAGGGAAGGACTGAAGCTTTCTTT. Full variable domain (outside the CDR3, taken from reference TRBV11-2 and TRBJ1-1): EAGVAQSPRYKIIEKRQSVAFWCNPISGHATLYWYQQILGQGPKLLIQFQNNGVVDDSQLPKDRFSAERLKGVDSTLKIQPAKLEDSAVYLCASSTRRQGRTEAFFGQGTRLTVV.

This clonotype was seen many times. The DNA of the CDR3 is TGTGCCAGCAGGGTGAGGCAGGGGTACGATGAGCAGTTCTTC. Its translation is CASRVRQGYDEQFF. V and J are TRBV2 and TRBJ2-1; perhaps TRBD1 as D (6 bases). Germline V gene data show CDR1 as SNHLY and CDR2 as FYNNEI. There are 14 residues in the CDR3. Between the trimmed V and J ends, which lost 6 bases and 8 bases, there was a span of 17 bases. Together with reference TRBV2 and TRBJ2-1, the CDR3 gives the full variable domain: EPEVTQTPSHQVTQMGQEVILRCVPISNHLYFYWYRQILGQKVEFLVSFYNNEISEKSEIFDDQFSVERPDGSNFTLKIRSTKLEDSAMYFCASRVRQGYDEQFFGPGTRLTVL.

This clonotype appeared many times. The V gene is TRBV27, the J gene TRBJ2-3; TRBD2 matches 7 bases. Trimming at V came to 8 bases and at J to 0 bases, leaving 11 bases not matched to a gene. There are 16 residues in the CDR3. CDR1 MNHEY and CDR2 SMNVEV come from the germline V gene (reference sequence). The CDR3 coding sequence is TGTGCCAGCCACCCGCCGGGGGGAACTAGCACAGATACGCAGTATTTT. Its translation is CASHPPGGTSTDTQYF.

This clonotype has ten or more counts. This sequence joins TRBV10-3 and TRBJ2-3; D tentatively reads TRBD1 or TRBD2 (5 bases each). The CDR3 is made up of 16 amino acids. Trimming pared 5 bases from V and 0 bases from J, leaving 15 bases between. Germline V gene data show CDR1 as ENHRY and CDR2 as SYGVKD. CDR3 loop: CAISIGEGHSTDTQYF. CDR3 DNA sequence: TGTGCCATCAGTATTGGAGAGGGGCACAGCACAGATACGCAGTATTTT.

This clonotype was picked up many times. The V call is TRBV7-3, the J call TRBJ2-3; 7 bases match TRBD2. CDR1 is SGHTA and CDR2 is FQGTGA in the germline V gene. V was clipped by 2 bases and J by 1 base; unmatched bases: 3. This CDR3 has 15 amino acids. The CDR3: CASSLRGVGTDTQYF. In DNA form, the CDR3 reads TGTGCCAGCAGCTTACGGGGGGTCGGCACAGATACGCAGTATTTT.

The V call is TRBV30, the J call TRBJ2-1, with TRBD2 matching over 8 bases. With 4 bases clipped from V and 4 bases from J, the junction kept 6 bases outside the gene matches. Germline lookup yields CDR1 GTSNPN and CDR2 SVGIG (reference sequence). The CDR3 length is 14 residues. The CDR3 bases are TGTGCCTGGACAGGCCTAGCGGGTTACAATGAGCAGTTCTTC. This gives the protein CAWTGLAGYNEQFF. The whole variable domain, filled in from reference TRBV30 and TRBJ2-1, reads SQTIHQWPATLVQPVGSPLSLECTVEGTSNPNLYWYRQAAGRGLQLLFYSVGIGQISSEVPQNLSASRPQDRQFILSSKKLLLSDSGFYLCAWTGLAGYNEQFFGPGTRLTVL.

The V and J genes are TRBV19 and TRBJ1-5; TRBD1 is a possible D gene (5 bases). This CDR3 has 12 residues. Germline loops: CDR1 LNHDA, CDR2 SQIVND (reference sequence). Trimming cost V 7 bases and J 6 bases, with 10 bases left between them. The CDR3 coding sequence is TGTGCCAGTATGGGGCCGGGTCAGCCCCAGCATTTT. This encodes CASMGPGQPQHF.

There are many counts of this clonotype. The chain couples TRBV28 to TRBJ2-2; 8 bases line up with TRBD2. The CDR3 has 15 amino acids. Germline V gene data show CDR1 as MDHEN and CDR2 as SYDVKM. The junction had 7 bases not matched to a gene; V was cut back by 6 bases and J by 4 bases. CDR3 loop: CASSRSGRVTGELFF. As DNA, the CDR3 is TGTGCCAGCAGCAGAAGCGGGAGAGTCACCGGGGAGCTGTTTTTT. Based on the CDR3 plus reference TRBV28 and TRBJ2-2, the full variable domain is DVKVTQSSRYLVKRTGEKVFLECVQDMDHENMFWYRQDPGLGLRLIYFSYDVKMKEKGDIPEGYSVSREKKERFSLILESASTNQTSMYLCASSRSGRVTGELFFGEGSRLTVL.

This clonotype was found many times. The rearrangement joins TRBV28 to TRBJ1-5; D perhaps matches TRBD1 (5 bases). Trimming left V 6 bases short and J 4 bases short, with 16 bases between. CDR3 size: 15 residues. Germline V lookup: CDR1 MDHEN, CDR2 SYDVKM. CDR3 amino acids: CASSGAVGGNQPQHF. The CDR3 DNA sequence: TGTGCCAGCAGCGGGGCCGTTGGGGGAAATCAGCCCCAGCATTTT. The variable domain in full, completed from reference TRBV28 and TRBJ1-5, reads DVKVTQSSRYLVKRTGEKVFLECVQDMDHENMFWYRQDPGLGLRLIYFSYDVKMKEKGDIPEGYSVSREKKERFSLILESASTNQTSMYLCASSGAVGGNQPQHFGDGTRLSIL.

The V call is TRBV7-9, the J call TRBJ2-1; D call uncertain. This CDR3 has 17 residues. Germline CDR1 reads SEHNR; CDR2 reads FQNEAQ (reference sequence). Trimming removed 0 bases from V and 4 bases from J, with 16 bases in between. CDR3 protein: CASSLAVGRPPYNEQFF. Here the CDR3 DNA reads TGTGCCAGCAGCTTAGCAGTGGGTCGCCCCCCTTACAATGAGCAGTTCTTC.

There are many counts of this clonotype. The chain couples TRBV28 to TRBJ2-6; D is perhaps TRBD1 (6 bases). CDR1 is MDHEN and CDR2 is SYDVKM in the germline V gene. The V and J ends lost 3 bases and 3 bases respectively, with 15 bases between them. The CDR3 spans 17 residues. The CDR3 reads CASSLPQGMGGANVLTF. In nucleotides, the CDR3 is TGTGCCAGCAGTTTGCCCCAGGGGATGGGTGGGGCCAACGTCCTGACTTTC.

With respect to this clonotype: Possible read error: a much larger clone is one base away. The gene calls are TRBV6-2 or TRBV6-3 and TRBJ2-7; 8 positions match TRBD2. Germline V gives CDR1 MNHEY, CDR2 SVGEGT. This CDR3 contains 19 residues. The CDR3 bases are TGTGCCAGCAGTTATTCTATGGGGAATGAAGCGGGAGAGGGTGACGAGCGGTACTTC. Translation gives CASSYSMGNEAGEGDERYF.